This entry features one T cell receptor beta chain sequence. V was pared by 4 bases and J by 3 bases, with 12 bases between. Germline assignment: CDR1 LGHDT and CDR2 YNNKEL (reference sequence). The CDR3 covers 14 residues. Original processing methods: It was from reference gene primer amplification that nucleated cell counts were estimated. Using immunoSEQ multiplex PCR, the repertoire was profiled, and TCRdb retains in-frame clones only, with some absent. The DNA gave D and trimming, while V, J and clone size come from that table. Among 95,000 to 150,000 clones, roughly 89% were seen once, and the ten largest hold around 4%. The sample originates from a study of blood T cell repertoires in COVID-19. Across the whole study: Samples taken during acute and convalescent COVID-19 were collected in the United States, Italy and Spain. The analysed material was cDNA or gDNA that came from T cells, B-cell-depleted T cells, or PBMCs.

Seattle participants joined during active infection and were tracked over time. Sequenced material: peripheral blood. The receptor's source is a woman aged 55-70 years with COVID-19, enrolled during active disease. The V gene is TRBV3-1 (or the pseudogene TRBV3-2), the J gene TRBJ2-5; tentatively, D is TRBD2 (6 bases). The CDR3 spells CASSLTSGEETQYF. CDR3 nucleotides: TGTGCCAGCAGCCTGACTTCGGGGGAAGAGACCCAGTACTTC.